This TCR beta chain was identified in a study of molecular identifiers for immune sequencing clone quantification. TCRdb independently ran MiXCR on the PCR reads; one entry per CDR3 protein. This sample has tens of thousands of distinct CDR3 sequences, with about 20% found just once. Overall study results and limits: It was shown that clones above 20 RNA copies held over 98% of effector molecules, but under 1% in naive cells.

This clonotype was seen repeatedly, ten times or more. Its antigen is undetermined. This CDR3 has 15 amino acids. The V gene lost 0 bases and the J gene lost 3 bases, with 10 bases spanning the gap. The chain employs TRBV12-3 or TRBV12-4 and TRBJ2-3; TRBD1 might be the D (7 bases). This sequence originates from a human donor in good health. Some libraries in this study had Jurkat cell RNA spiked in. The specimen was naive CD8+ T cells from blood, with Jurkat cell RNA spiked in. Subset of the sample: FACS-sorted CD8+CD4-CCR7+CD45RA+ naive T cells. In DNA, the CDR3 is TGTGCCAGCAGTTTAGCGGAGGGGGCGACAGATACGCAGTATTTT. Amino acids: CASSLAEGATDTQYF.